This T cell receptor beta chain originates from a study of T cells in Graves' hyperthyroidism and ophthalmopathy. In germline, CDR1 is MNHEY, CDR2 SVGAGI. The CDR3 has 14 residues. V was cut by 0 bases and J by 10 bases, with 13 bases left in between. Researchers took RNA transcripts and amplified the TCR beta CDR3 regions from them. Initially, a first-round RT-PCR of the TCR CDR3 employed the HTBI primer set. Via MiXCR, TCRdb re-called the multiplex PCR reads, giving one row per CDR3 protein. The repertoire has approximately 360,000 distinct CDR3 sequences, 20% to 30% of them found once; the top ten carry about 73%.

This TCR was sampled from a man in his forties or fifties with Graves' hyperthyroidism. Sequences were obtained from blood. The chain employs TRBV6-5 and TRBJ2-1, with a possible D match to TRBD1 (5 bases). CDR3 loop: CASSYSAGLGEQFF. The CDR3 nucleotides are TGTGCCAGCAGTTACTCCGCAGGGCTGGGGGAGCAGTTCTTC.